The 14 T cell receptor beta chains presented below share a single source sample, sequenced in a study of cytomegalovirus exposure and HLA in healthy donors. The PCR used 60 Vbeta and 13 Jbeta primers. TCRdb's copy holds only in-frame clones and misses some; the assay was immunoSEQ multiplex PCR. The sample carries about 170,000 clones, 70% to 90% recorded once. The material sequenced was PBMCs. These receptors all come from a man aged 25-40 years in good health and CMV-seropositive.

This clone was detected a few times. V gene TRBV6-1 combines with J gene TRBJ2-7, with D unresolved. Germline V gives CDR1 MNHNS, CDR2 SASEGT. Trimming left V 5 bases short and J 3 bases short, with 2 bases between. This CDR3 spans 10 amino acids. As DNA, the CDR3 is TGTGCCAGCAGTCACTACGAGCAGTACTTC. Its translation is CASSHYEQYF.

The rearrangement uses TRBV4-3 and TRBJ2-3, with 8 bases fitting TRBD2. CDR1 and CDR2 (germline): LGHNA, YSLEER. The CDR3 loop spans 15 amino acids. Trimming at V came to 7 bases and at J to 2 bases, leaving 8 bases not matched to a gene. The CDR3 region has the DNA TGCGCCAGCAATCCCGGGAGGGCCGACACAGATACGCAGTATTTT. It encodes CASNPGRADTDTQYF.

The CDR3 here is CASSLGTAAYNEQFF. The DNA for the CDR3 is TGCGCCAGCAGCTTGGGGACAGCGGCCTACAATGAGCAGTTCTTC. The chain joins TRBV5-1 to TRBJ2-1; D possibly corresponds to TRBD1 (6 bases). The V gene lost 0 bases and the J gene lost 2 bases, with 9 bases spanning the gap. The CDR3 covers 15 residues. Looked up from germline, CDR1 is SGHRS and CDR2 is YFSETQ.

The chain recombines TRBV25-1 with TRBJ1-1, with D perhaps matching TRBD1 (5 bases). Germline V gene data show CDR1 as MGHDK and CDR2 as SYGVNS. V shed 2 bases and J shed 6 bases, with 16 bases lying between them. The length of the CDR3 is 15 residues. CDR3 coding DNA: TGTGCCAGCAGTGAACCGAAGACCGGAGGGGCTGAAGCTTTCTTT. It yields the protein CASSEPKTGGAEAFF.

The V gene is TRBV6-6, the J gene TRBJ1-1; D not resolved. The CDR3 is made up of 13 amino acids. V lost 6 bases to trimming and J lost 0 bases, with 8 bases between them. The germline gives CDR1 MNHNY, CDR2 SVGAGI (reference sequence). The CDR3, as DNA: TGTGCCAGCAGCCCCTCGTTGAACACTGAAGCTTTCTTT. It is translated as CASSPSLNTEAFF.

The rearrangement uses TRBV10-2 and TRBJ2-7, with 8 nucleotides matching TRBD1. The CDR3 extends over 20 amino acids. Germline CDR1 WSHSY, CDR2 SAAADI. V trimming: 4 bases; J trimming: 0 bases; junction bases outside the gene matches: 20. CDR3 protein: CASSGSPGGTHPHSSYEQYF. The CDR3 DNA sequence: TGCGCCAGCAGTGGATCTCCAGGGGGCACCCACCCCCATAGCTCCTACGAGCAGTACTTC.

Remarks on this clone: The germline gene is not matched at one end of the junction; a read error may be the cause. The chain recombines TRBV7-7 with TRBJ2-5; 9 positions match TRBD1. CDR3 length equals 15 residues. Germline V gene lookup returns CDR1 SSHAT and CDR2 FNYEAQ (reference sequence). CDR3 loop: CASSSDRGSQETQYF. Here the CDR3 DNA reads TGTGCTAGCAGTTCCGACAGGGGGTCACAAGAGACCCAGTACTTC.

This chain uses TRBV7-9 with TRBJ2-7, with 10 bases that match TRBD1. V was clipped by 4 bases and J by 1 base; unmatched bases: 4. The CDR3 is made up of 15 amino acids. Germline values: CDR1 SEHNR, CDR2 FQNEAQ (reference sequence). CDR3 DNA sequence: TGTGCCAGCAGCTCGCTGGACAGGGGGTCCTACGAGCAGTACTTC. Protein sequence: CASSSLDRGSYEQYF.

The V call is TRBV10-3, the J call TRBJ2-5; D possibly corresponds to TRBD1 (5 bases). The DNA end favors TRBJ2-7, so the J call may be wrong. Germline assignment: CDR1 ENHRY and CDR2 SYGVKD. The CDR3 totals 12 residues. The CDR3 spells CAISDQGYEQYF. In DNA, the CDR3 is TGTGCCATCAGTGATCAGGGCTACGAGCAGTACTTC.

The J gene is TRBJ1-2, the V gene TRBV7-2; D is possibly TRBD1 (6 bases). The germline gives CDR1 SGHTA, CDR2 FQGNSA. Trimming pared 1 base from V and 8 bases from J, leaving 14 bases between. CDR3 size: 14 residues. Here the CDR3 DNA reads TGTGCCAGCAGCTTAGATCGGGGGGCCCGGGGCTACACCTTC. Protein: CASSLDRGARGYTF.

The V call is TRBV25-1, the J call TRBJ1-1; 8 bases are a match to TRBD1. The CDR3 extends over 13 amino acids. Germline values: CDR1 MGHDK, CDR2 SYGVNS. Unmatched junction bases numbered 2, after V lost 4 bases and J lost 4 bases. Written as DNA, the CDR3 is TGTGCCAGCAGTGGGACAGGGCCCACTGAAGCTTTCTTT. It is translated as CASSGTGPTEAFF.

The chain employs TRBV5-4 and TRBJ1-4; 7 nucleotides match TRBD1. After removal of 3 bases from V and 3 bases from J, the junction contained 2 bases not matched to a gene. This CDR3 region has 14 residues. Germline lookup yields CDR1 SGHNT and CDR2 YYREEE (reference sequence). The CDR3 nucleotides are TGTGCCAGCAGCTCCAGGGGGTCTAATGAAAAACTGTTTTTT. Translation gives CASSSRGSNEKLFF. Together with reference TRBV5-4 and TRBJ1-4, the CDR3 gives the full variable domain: ETGVTQSPTHLIKTRGQQVTLRCSSQSGHNTVSWYQQALGQGPQFIFQYYREEENGRGNFPPRFSGLQFPNYSSELNVNALELDDSALYLCASSSRGSNEKLFFGSGTQLSVL.

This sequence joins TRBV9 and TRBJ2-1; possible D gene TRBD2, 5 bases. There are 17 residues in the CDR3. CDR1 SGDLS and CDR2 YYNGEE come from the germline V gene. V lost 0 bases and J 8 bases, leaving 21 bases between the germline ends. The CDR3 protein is CASSVEGPTNRLYEQFF. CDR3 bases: TGTGCCAGCAGCGTAGAGGGCCCGACTAACCGCCTTTATGAGCAGTTCTTC.

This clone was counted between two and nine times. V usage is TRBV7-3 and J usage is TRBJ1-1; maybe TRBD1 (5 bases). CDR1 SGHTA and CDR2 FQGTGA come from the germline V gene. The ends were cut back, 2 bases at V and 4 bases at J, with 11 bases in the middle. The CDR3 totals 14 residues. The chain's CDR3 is CASSLGAGATEAFF. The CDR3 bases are TGTGCCAGCAGCTTAGGGGCAGGAGCCACTGAAGCTTTCTTT.